This T cell receptor (beta chain) was captured by sequencing in a study of blood T cell repertoires in COVID-19. As for the study in general: The origin of the acute and convalescent COVID-19 samples was the United States, Italy and Spain. Nucleic acid was either cDNA or gDNA, and it came from T cells, B-cell-depleted T cells, or PBMCs.

Source study methods: Cell counts per sample came from amplifying reference gene primers. Here immunoSEQ multiplex PCR was the method, and the copy in TCRdb shows in-frame clones only, minus some. V, J and clone size derive from that table, while D and trimming were established from the DNA sequence. This table holds roughly 100,000 clones, about 86% found once. The germline V and J ends were trimmed by 8 bases and 0 bases, with 14 bases remaining between them. The CDR3 consists of 15 residues. Germline V lookup: CDR1 LNHDA, CDR2 SQIVND (reference sequence). V usage is TRBV19 and J usage is TRBJ1-5, with no clear D. The sequencing sample was made of peripheral blood. The TCR comes from a human donor in a cohort sampled during active COVID-19. CDR3 sequence (DNA): TGTGCCAGTGAAACGAGGCGGCATAGCAATCAGCCCCAGCATTTT. This gives the protein CASETRRHSNQPQHF.